The clone carrying this T cell receptor (beta chain) was detected a few times. As yet, its antigen is unknown. The data belong to a study of PD-1 blockade in classical Hodgkin lymphoma. Points from the study as a whole: Among the patients, those starting nivolumab under 1 year after ASCT were excluded. By cycle point C4D1, TCR diversity had risen significantly in CD4+ cells (but not CD8+ cells).

Some clones are missing from TCRdb's copy, which holds only in-frame ones; the method was immunoSEQ multiplex PCR. The data contain more than 90,000 clones, 81% of them singletons. Trimming took off 3 bases at V and 6 bases at J, with 12 bases between the two ends. Per germline, CDR1 MNHEY and CDR2 SMNVEV (reference sequence). The length of the CDR3 is 13 residues. Autologous stem cell transplantation was followed by relapse in every patient, and brentuximab vedotin exposure varied. The starting material was peripheral blood mononuclear cells (PBMCs), obtained before the second cycle of nivolumab. The rearrangement joins TRBV27 to TRBJ2-7; TRBD2 might be the D (5 bases). The sequence was obtained from a human donor with classical Hodgkin lymphoma. This CDR3 is CASSLPDLGEQYF. In DNA, the CDR3 is TGTGCCAGCAGTTTGCCGGACTTAGGCGAGCAGTACTTC.